Detailed here is one TCR beta chain. There is no known antigen for this receptor. No much larger clone exists at a distance of one base, and base qualities are not known. The immunoSEQ assay, a bias-controlled multiplex PCR using V- and J-specific primers, was used to amplify TCR beta CDR3 regions from genomic DNA. A proprietary barcode and Illumina adapter sequences were added to the CDR3 amplicons in a second PCR step. CDR3 libraries were sequenced on an Illumina MiSeq instrument. On the authors' methods: Export and quality control were done with immunoSEQ Analyzer 3.0, while downstream analyses used R Bioconductor and Immunarch. Repertoire metrics were calculated using only productive rearrangements within the normalized downsampled data set. In the normalized cohort, clonotypes with more than 5 templates were defined as pathologically expanded. The Inverse Simpson Index served as the measure of repertoire diversity. The non-normalized data set was used for CMV-specificity analyses so that all clonotypes could be captured. Imported from immuneACCESS, the table was reduced by TCRdb to in-frame sequences with V and J called. These copies leave out some clones; in studies compared against another copy, an unresolved V gene accounts for under half, and the cause of the remainder is not known. The DNA was the basis for D and trimming; V, J and clone size are from that table. The sample yields 55,000 to 70,000 clones; around 94% were counted once. The biggest ten clones account for roughly 1.7% of the sample.

These data belong to a study of T cell clonotyping in hematopoietic cell transplantation (dated by TCRdb to the early 2020s). Context from the whole study: A total of fewer than 150 blood samples were gathered in the study from roughly 37 consecutive transplant recipients along with their related donors. Patients were recruited between September 2015 and January 2017 and followed until September 2020 or death.

According to the germline V gene, CDR1 reads SGHRS and CDR2 reads YFSETQ. V and J lose 1 base and 3 bases, and a span of 19 bases separates them. The CDR3 has 17 amino acids, counting the end cysteine and phenylalanine. Only the CDR3 DNA is retained, 51 bases long and in frame from the first base. General findings and caveats noted by the study authors: The sample size was limited, and CD4 and CD8 repertoire contributions could not be separated because cells were not sorted. After transplant, TCR diversity in recipients dropped, and pathologically expanded clonotypes increased progressively from day 30 to day 180. Inverse Simpson Index values from donors and from recipients before transplant predicted broader TCR repertoire diversity after transplant. Only a small fraction of recipient repertoires overlapped donor repertoires, with over 95% appearing de novo at the given depth.

Related transplant donors provided blood samples for TCR beta sequencing. Nuclei Lysis Solution was used to extract genomic DNA from fresh or cryopreserved unfractionated peripheral blood mononuclear cells. This clonotype originated in a middle-aged man in good health. Some clones in this sample may be carry-over from other donors' samples. Rearrangement joined TRBV5-1 to TRBJ1-1; possibly the D gene is TRBD1, per 5 matching bases. What was sequenced was peripheral blood mononuclear cells. DNA sequence: TGCGCCAGCAGCTTGATGGGACTTATTTCGAGGGACACTGAAGCTTTCTTT. Its amino acids are CASSLMGLISRDTEAFF.